The TCR beta chain described here comes from a study of regulatory T cells in long-lasting Graves disease. This CDR3 is 16 amino acids long. Germline CDR1 reads PRHDT; CDR2 reads FYEKMQ (reference sequence). V gave up 4 bases and J gave up 3 bases; unmatched junction bases: 9. Through Arm-PCR of CDR3 regions and iRepertoire HTBI primers, TCR beta libraries were built. TCRdb reprocessed the multiplex PCR reads via MiXCR and lists one record per CDR3 protein. The table has around 450,000 distinct CDR3 sequences, 20% to 25% seen once. Stated time point: persistent/refractory GD, antithyroid drugs over 5 years with positive TRAb. Making the TCR library involved RNA that had been extracted from PBMCs.

This sequence originates from a female donor with Graves disease. This chain links TRBV13 with TRBJ1-1, with 9 bases matching TRBD1. This specimen consisted of peripheral blood mononuclear cells (PBMCs), obtained when the disease was refractory, from a patient treated with antithyroid drugs. CDR3 DNA: TGTGCCAGCAGCTCCCAACACAGGGGGCTTTACACTGAAGCTTTCTTT. It is translated as CASSSQHRGLYTEAFF.